A selection of T cell receptor beta chains follows, all from one sample in a study of cytomegalovirus exposure and HLA in healthy donors. Only in-frame clones appear in the TCRdb table, and some are missing; sequencing was by immunoSEQ multiplex PCR. In the table there are fewer than 200,000 clones, roughly 80% of which are singletons. The sample comprised PBMCs. The receptors come from a man between 35 and 55 years old in good health and CMV-seropositive. The CDR3 runs from the conserved cysteine through the conserved F or W. The D gene is left open where the match is weak. A clone size is listed for some rows: how often the clone was seen (once, few, many), or a class if it is expanded.

j_gene,v_gene,abundance,d_gene,CDR3aa,CDR3nt
TRBJ1-5,TRBV2,few,TRBD1,CASSRDRDSNQPQHF,TGTGCCAGCAGTAGGGACAGAGATAGCAATCAGCCCCAGCATTTT
TRBJ2-3,TRBV28,NA,NA,CASSPLEDSDYTDTQYF,TGTGCCAGCAGTCCCCTAGAGGACAGTGATTACACAGATACGCAGTATTTT
TRBJ1-2,TRBV6-5,few,NA,CASRPRTENYGYTF,TGTGCCAGCAGACCCAGGACAGAGAACTATGGCTACACCTTC
TRBJ2-7,TRBV7-9,NA,NA,CASSPGGRESSYEQYF,TGTGCCAGCAGCCCCGGGGGAAGGGAATCCTCCTACGAGCAGTACTTC
TRBJ2-7,TRBV5-1,NA,NA,CASRSEGLHGEQYF,TGCGCCAGCAGGTCGGAGGGCCTTCACGGGGAGCAGTACTTC
TRBJ1-1,TRBV4-3,NA,NA,CASSRIPDRNTEAFF,TGCGCCAGCAGCCGGATACCGGACAGAAACACTGAAGCTTTCTTT
TRBJ1-1,TRBV6-5,NA,NA,CASGRVQGQAEAFF,TGTGCCAGCGGAAGGGTACAGGGTCAGGCTGAAGCTTTCTTT
TRBJ2-5,TRBV25-1,NA,TRBD1,CASSKGQGRGETQYF,TGTGCCAGCAGTAAGGGACAGGGACGGGGAGAGACCCAGTACTTC
TRBJ1-1,TRBV6-5,NA,NA,CASSSRAMNTEAFF,TGTGCCAGCAGTTCCAGGGCAATGAACACTGAAGCTTTCTTT
TRBJ2-3,TRBV7-3,NA,TRBD1,CASSLLQGAFDTQYF,TGTGCCAGCAGCTTATTGCAGGGGGCGTTTGATACGCAGTATTTT
TRBJ1-4,TRBV10-3,NA,NA,CAISDPGHEKLFF,TGTGCCATCAGTGACCCAGGGCACGAAAAACTGTTTTTT
TRBJ1-2,TRBV15,NA,TRBD1,CATSREEGAGYTF,TGTGCCACCAGCAGAGAGGAGGGGGCTGGCTACACCTTC
TRBJ2-1,TRBV21-1,NA,NA,CAGEGQDPYNEQFF,TGTGCCGGGGAGGGACAGGATCCGTACAATGAGCAGTTCTTC
TRBJ2-7,TRBV11-3,NA,TRBD2,CASSLAPRREPYEQYF,TGTGCCAGCAGCTTAGCCCCCCGGCGGGAGCCCTACGAGCAGTACTTC
TRBJ1-3,TRBV6-1,NA,NA,CAIIPGTRTGNTIYF,TGTGCCATCATCCCCGGGACAAGAACTGGAAACACCATATATTTT
TRBJ2-7,TRBV5-1,NA,TRBD2,CASSQTSGRPYEQYF,TGCGCCAGCAGCCAAACTAGCGGGAGGCCCTACGAGCAGTACTTC
TRBJ2-2,TRBV10-3,NA,TRBD1,CAIRGDRDRGRPTGELFF,TGTGCCATCAGAGGTGACCGGGACAGGGGGCGTCCCACCGGGGAGCTGTTTTTT
TRBJ2-7,TRBV4-3,NA,TRBD2,CASSLTSGRTYEQYF,TGCGCCAGCAGCCTAACTAGCGGGAGAACCTACGAGCAGTACTTC
TRBJ1-2,TRBV4-1,NA,NA,CASSRLAANYGYTF,TGCGCCAGCAGCCGCCTGGCCGCTAACTATGGCTACACCTTC
TRBJ2-7,TRBV28,NA,TRBD2,CASIRRTSGRGEQYF,TGTGCCAGCATCCGACGGACTAGCGGGAGAGGTGAGCAGTACTTC
TRBJ1-3,TRBV9,NA,NA,CASSGALVHGNTIYF,TGTGCCAGCAGCGGCGCCCTAGTCCACGGAAACACCATATATTTT
TRBJ1-2,TRBV18,NA,NA,CASSPPARGGYTF,TGTGCCAGCTCACCACCAGCTCGAGGCGGCTACACCTTC
TRBJ1-5,TRBV2,NA,TRBD1,CASRVTGTGGNQPQHF,TGTGCCAGCAGAGTCACCGGGACAGGGGGTAATCAGCCCCAGCATTTT
TRBJ1-4,TRBV27,NA,TRBD1,CASSRGQTNEKLFF,TGTGCCAGCAGTCGGGGACAGACTAATGAAAAACTGTTTTTT
TRBJ2-5,TRBV5-1,NA,TRBD1,CASSRTGGGEETQYF,TGCGCCAGCAGCCGGACAGGGGGTGGGGAAGAGACCCAGTACTTC
TRBJ1-2,TRBV5-4,NA,NA,CASSPPGQASLNYGYTF,TGTGCCAGCAGCCCCCCCGGGCAGGCTAGCCTTAACTATGGCTACACCTTC
TRBJ1-4,TRBV6-1,NA,TRBD1,CASSGWIAGGLEKLFF,TGTGCCAGCAGTGGGTGGATAGCAGGGGGGTTAGAAAAACTGTTTTTT
TRBJ2-2,TRBV4-2,NA,TRBD1,CASSQQGQATTGELFF,TGTGCCAGCAGCCAACAGGGACAGGCTACCACCGGGGAGCTGTTTTTT
TRBJ2-7,TRBV6-4,NA,TRBD2,CASSETGTSGDEQYF,TGTGCCAGCAGTGAGACCGGGACTAGCGGGGACGAGCAGTACTTC
TRBJ1-1,TRBV19,NA,TRBD1,CASSNPPTGGKAFF,TGTGCCAGTAGTAACCCCCCCACAGGGGGGAAAGCTTTCTTT
TRBJ2-7,TRBV10-3,few,TRBD2,CAISGGVAATYEQYF,TGTGCCATCAGCGGGGGGGTAGCGGCAACCTACGAGCAGTACTTC
TRBJ2-5,TRBV2,NA,NA,CASSEEGRGETQYF,TGTGCCAGCAGTGAAGAGGGTCGGGGGGAGACCCAGTACTTC
TRBJ2-2,TRBV5-1,NA,NA,CASSLDPAGELFF,TGCGCCAGCAGCTTGGATCCCGCCGGGGAGCTGTTTTTT
TRBJ2-1,TRBV7-3,NA,TRBD2,CASSPRASGGGSSEQFF,TGTGCCAGCAGCCCACGGGCTAGCGGGGGGGGTAGCAGTGAGCAGTTCTTC
TRBJ1-4,TRBV2,NA,NA,CASSPTLREKLFF,TGTGCCAGCAGTCCAACTCTCCGGGAAAAACTGTTTTTT
TRBJ1-4,TRBV10-3,NA,NA,CAINSGQGEKLFF,TGTGCCATCAACAGCGGGCAAGGCGAAAAACTGTTTTTT
TRBJ1-4,TRBV7-9,NA,TRBD1,CASSSTGGLFF,TGTGCCAGCAGCTCAACAGGGGGGCTGTTTTTT
TRBJ2-7,TRBV2,few,TRBD2,CASSGLAGAAYEQYF,TGTGCCAGCAGTGGACTAGCGGGAGCAGCCTACGAGCAGTACTTC
TRBJ2-1,TRBV19,NA,NA,CASSWDGRSENEQFF,TGTGCCAGTAGCTGGGACGGGAGATCTGAGAATGAGCAGTTCTTC
TRBJ2-1,TRBV5-1,few,TRBD2,CASSLASGLARNEQFF,TGCGCCAGCAGCTTGGCCTCCGGACTAGCACGCAATGAGCAGTTCTTC
TRBJ2-7,TRBV5-6,NA,TRBD1,CASRRTGRAYEQYF,TGTGCCAGCAGACGGACAGGAAGGGCCTACGAGCAGTACTTC
TRBJ1-1,TRBV5-1,NA,NA,CASSSLAPKGFMNTEAFF,TGCGCCAGCAGCTCCCTAGCCCCTAAGGGTTTTATGAACACTGAAGCTTTCTTT
TRBJ2-3,TRBV4-2,NA,TRBD2,CASSPGLGLADTQYF,TGTGCCAGCAGCCCGGGACTAGGATTAGCAGATACGCAGTATTTT
TRBJ2-1,TRBV7-3,NA,TRBD2,CASSPTSGSYNEQFF,TGTGCCAGCAGCCCGACTAGCGGGTCCTACAATGAGCAGTTCTTC
TRBJ2-2,TRBV18,NA,NA,CASSPGPNTGELFF,TGTGCCAGCTCACCAGGGCCGAACACCGGGGAGCTGTTTTTT
TRBJ2-2,TRBV12-2,once,NA,CASRLAVGLAGGDTGELFF,TGTGCAAGTCGCTTAGCGGTTGGACTAGCGGGGGGGGACACCGGGGAGCTGTTTTTT
TRBJ2-5,TRBV19,once,NA,CASSIGLGAQETQYF,TGTGCCAGTAGTATAGGCCTGGGGGCGCAGGAGACCCAGTACTTC
TRBJ1-3,TRBV4-1,NA,NA,CASSPYDGVLYSGNTIYF,TGCGCCAGCAGCCCGTACGACGGGGTCCTATACTCTGGAAACACCATATATTTT
TRBJ1-4,TRBV29-1,NA,NA,CSAGTSEATNEKLFF,TGCAGCGCTGGGACATCCGAGGCAACTAATGAAAAACTGTTTTTT
TRBJ2-1,TRBV13,NA,TRBD2,CASSLGLAASYNEQFF,TGTGCCAGCAGCCTAGGACTAGCGGCCTCCTACAATGAGCAGTTCTTC
TRBJ1-1,TRBV10-3,NA,NA,CAISEGGGDTEAFF,TGTGCCATCAGTGAGGGGGGAGGGGACACTGAAGCTTTCTTT
TRBJ2-7,TRBV6-1,few,NA,CAGQSFYEQYF,TGTGCCGGACAGTCATTCTACGAGCAGTACTTC
TRBJ1-1,TRBV13,NA,NA,CASSVRGTEAFF,TGTGCCAGCAGCGTTCGGGGGACTGAAGCTTTCTTT
TRBJ2-7,TRBV27,once,NA,CASSWQGSEQYF,TGTGCCAGCAGTTGGCAGGGTTCCGAGCAGTACTTC
TRBJ2-3,TRBV9,NA,NA,CASSVQNSGADTQYF,TGTGCCAGCAGCGTACAGAATAGCGGCGCAGATACGCAGTATTTT